The clone carrying this T cell receptor (beta chain) was seen repeatedly, ten times or more. The antigen remains undetermined. A read error may produce the germline difference seen at one junction end. The CDR3 is 14 amino acids. CDR1 and CDR2 from the germline V gene are SGHTA and FQGNSA. The sample is drawn from a study of T cell repertoires in cytomegalovirus infection. Study as a whole: CMV infection together with matching HLA type was indicated by public TCR beta signatures.

TCRdb ran MiXCR on the reads and lists one entry per CDR3 protein. The sample yields roughly 200,000 distinct CDR3 sequences, roughly 9% seen once. Overall study findings and caveats: Pooled public TCR beta family frequency picked out CMV carriers with the relevant HLA.

This sequence was found in a human donor in good health (CMV status not recorded). Some clones in this sample may be carry-over from other donors' samples. Material: PBMCs. The chain has TRBV7-2 and TRBJ2-1; tentative D call: TRBD1 (5 bases). The CDR3 DNA is TGTGCCAGCAGCCCCCGAGGACAAAACAATGATCAGTTCTTC. Translating gives CASSPRGQNNDQFF.